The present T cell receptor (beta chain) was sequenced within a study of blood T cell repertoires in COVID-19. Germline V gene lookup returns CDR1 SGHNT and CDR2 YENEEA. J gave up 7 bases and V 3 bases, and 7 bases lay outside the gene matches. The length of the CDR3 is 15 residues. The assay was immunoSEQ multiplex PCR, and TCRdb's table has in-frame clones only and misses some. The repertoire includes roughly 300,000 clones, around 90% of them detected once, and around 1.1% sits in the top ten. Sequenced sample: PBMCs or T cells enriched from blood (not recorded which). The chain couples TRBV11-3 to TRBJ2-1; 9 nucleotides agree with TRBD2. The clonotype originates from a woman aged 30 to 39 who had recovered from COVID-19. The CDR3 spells CASSLGGSGSNEQFF. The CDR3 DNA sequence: TGTGCCAGCAGCTTGGGGGGTAGCGGGAGTAATGAGCAGTTCTTC.